The 17 T cell receptor beta chains in this list originate from one sample, sequenced in a study of shared clonotypes between healthy human individuals. The protocol was immunoSEQ multiplex PCR, while the TCRdb copy is restricted to in-frame clones and leaves out a portion. The sample lists about 1.5 million clones; around 98% were seen once. Sequencing was performed on naive CD4+ T cells sorted from blood. Subset here: CD45RA+ positively selected. The receptors here all came from a man aged 30-40 years in good health.

Of note for this clone: The sample carries other DNA sequences with the same CDR3. The gene calls are TRBV7-2 and TRBJ1-5, with D uncertain. Germline V CDR1 and CDR2: SGHTA, FQGNSA. V was pared by 5 bases and J by 2 bases, with 4 bases between. The CDR3 is made up of 12 amino acids. The CDR3 DNA reads as TGTGCCAGCAGCCCCGGCAATCAGCCCCAGCATTTT. Its translation is CASSPGNQPQHF.

The V call is TRBV7-2, the J call TRBJ2-7; 9 positions agree with TRBD1. Trimming removed 5 bases from V and 3 bases from J; junction bases left unmatched: 8. This CDR3 is built from 15 residues. CDR1 and CDR2 (germline): SGHTA, FQGNSA. The CDR3 coding sequence is TGTGCCAGCAGCGAAGGCGGGACAGGGATCTACGAGCAGTACTTC. Its translation is CASSEGGTGIYEQYF.

The chain joins TRBV11-2 to TRBJ2-7; 7 positions agree with TRBD1. Germline CDR1 reads SGHAT; CDR2 reads FQNNGV. Unmatched junction bases numbered 6, after V lost 5 bases and J lost 5 bases. This CDR3 spans 13 amino acids. CDR3 DNA sequence: TGTGCCAGCAGCATTCGACAGGGACACGAGCAGTACTTC. This codes for CASSIRQGHEQYF.

This clone has only one observation. This chain uses TRBV19 with TRBJ1-4; a possible D gene is TRBD1 (6 bases). Germline V gene lookup returns CDR1 LNHDA and CDR2 SQIVND (reference sequence). The CDR3 is made up of 14 amino acids. Deletions cut 8 bases from V and 7 bases from J, with 17 bases between. CDR3 in DNA: TGTGCCAGTGCCCCGGAACAGGGAGGTGAAAAACTGTTTTTT. It specifies CASAPEQGGEKLFF.

CDR3 DNA: TGCGCCAGCAGCCTCAGGTACACCGGGGAGCTGTTTTTT. This translates into CASSLRYTGELFF. The chain uses TRBV4-1 and TRBJ2-2; D is ambiguous. V was shortened by 4 bases and J by 3 bases, with 6 bases between the two germline ends. Germline-derived CDR1 and CDR2 are MGHRA and YSYEKL. The CDR3 loop spans 13 amino acids.

V and J are TRBV25-1 and TRBJ2-5, with D unclear. This CDR3 is 16 amino acids long. CDR1 is MGHDK, CDR2 SYGVNS, per germline. Trimming cost V 6 bases and J 5 bases, with 22 bases left between them. The CDR3 sequence: CASRPPAPPNEETQYF. The DNA for the CDR3 is TGTGCCAGCAGACCCCCCGCCCCCCCGAACGAGGAGACCCAGTACTTC.

The gene calls are TRBV2 and TRBJ2-1, with 12 bases lining up with TRBD2. With 5 bases clipped from V and 5 bases from J, the junction kept 4 bases outside the gene matches. Germline loops: CDR1 SNHLY, CDR2 FYNNEI. The CDR3 length is 15 residues. The CDR3 loop is CASSRLAGADNEQFF. The CDR3 DNA sequence: TGTGCCAGCAGTCGACTAGCGGGAGCTGACAATGAGCAGTTCTTC.

With respect to this clone: The sample carries other DNA sequences with the same CDR3. This sequence joins TRBV5-1 and TRBJ2-7; tentative D call: TRBD2 (6 bases). The CDR3 contains 14 residues. V lost 0 bases and J 3 bases, leaving 10 bases between the germline ends. CDR1 is SGHRS and CDR2 is YFSETQ in the germline V gene. The CDR3: CASSLARGGYEQYF. The CDR3 DNA is TGCGCCAGCAGCTTGGCACGGGGAGGCTACGAGCAGTACTTC.

The V and J genes are TRBV5-1 and TRBJ2-7; 7 bases match TRBD1. J gave up 3 bases and V 4 bases, and 4 bases lay outside the gene matches. CDR3 length equals 13 residues. CDR1 and CDR2 (germline): SGHRS, YFSETQ. CDR3 sequence: CASSVQGDYEQYF. The CDR3 DNA is TGCGCCAGCAGCGTTCAGGGGGACTACGAGCAGTACTTC.

The chain links TRBV7-9 to TRBJ2-3; tentatively, D is TRBD2 (6 bases). The CDR3 is made up of 15 amino acids. Trimming removed 5 bases at V and 0 bases at J, with 12 bases between. From germline, CDR1 is SEHNR and CDR2 FQNEAQ (reference sequence). CDR3 residues: CASSPSGASTDTQYF. The CDR3 nucleotides read TGTGCCAGCAGCCCCTCGGGAGCAAGCACAGATACGCAGTATTTT.

This chain links TRBV20-1 with TRBJ2-3; D uncertain. Germline V gene sequence: CDR1 DFQATT, CDR2 SNEGSKA (reference sequence). The CDR3 covers 10 residues. CDR3 residues: CRAGPDTQYF. CDR3 in DNA: TGCAGGGCAGGTCCAGATACGCAGTATTTT.

The rearrangement uses TRBV28 and TRBJ1-4, with D uncertain. This CDR3 contains 11 residues. The germline V gene has CDR1 MDHEN and CDR2 SYDVKM. The V and J ends lost 5 bases and 5 bases respectively, with 3 bases between them. CDR3 sequence (DNA): TGTGCCAGCAGTCAAAATGAAAAACTGTTTTTT. Amino acid sequence: CASSQNEKLFF.

The chain carries TRBV27 and TRBJ1-4, with no clear D. Trimming took 6 bases from V and 3 from J, leaving 14 bases between them. The CDR3 is 15 residues long. CDR1 and CDR2 from the germline V gene are MNHEY and SMNVEV (reference sequence). The CDR3 loop is CASSRLSGPNEKLFF. The DNA for the CDR3 is TGTGCCAGCAGCCGCCTAAGTGGGCCTAATGAAAAACTGTTTTTT.

The chain links TRBV7-8 to TRBJ2-5; 8 bases align to TRBD2. Germline V gene data show CDR1 as SGHVS and CDR2 as FQNEAQ. The CDR3 has 16 residues. Trimming cost V 5 bases and J 3 bases; bases outside gene matches: 11. CDR3 region: CASSPISGSLEETQYF. The CDR3 coding sequence is TGTGCCAGCAGCCCCATCAGCGGGAGTTTAGAAGAGACCCAGTACTTC.

In regard to this clone: The sample holds other DNA sequences that translate to the same CDR3. The genes are TRBV6-5 and TRBJ2-7, with unresolved D. Trimming removed 3 bases from V and 0 bases from J, with 9 bases in between. The CDR3 spans 14 residues. Germline V gene data show CDR1 as MNHEY and CDR2 as SVGAGI. This chain's CDR3 is CASSYTQSSYEQYF. CDR3 sequence (DNA): TGTGCCAGCAGTTATACACAGAGCTCCTACGAGCAGTACTTC.

This chain joins TRBV7-6 and TRBJ2-3; tentative D call: TRBD1 (5 bases). CDR3 size: 16 residues. Germline loops: CDR1 SGHVS, CDR2 FNYEAQ. Trimming pared 1 base from V and 2 bases from J, leaving 13 bases between. The CDR3 here is CASSLGSRASTDTQYF. The CDR3, as DNA: TGTGCCAGCAGCTTAGGGTCCAGGGCCTCCACAGATACGCAGTATTTT.

The rearrangement uses TRBV9 and TRBJ2-7, with a possible D match to TRBD1 (5 bases). Trimming shortened V by 4 bases and J by 3 bases, and 14 bases separated the two germline ends. This CDR3 comprises 14 residues. Germline CDR1 SGDLS, CDR2 YYNGEE. DNA of the CDR3: TGTGCCAGCAGCCGCGGAGACCAGGGCTACGAGCAGTACTTC. Translated, it gives CASSRGDQGYEQYF.